Sequencing of this TCR beta chain was carried out in a study of blood T cell repertoires in COVID-19. Generated by immunoSEQ multiplex PCR, the TCRdb table keeps only in-frame clones and is missing some. The data show roughly 230,000 clones, 80% to 85% seen once. Trimming shortened V by 2 bases and J by 7 bases, and 12 bases separated the two germline ends. The CDR3 is 13 amino acids. Germline loops: CDR1 LGHDT, CDR2 YNNKEL (reference sequence). The genes are TRBV3-1 (or the pseudogene TRBV3-2) and TRBJ2-7; D not resolved. This receptor was obtained from a man in his fifties with active or convalescent COVID-19. The source material was peripheral blood. CDR3: CASSQLSLREQYF. The CDR3 DNA reads as TGTGCCAGCAGCCAATTGAGTCTTCGGGAGCAGTACTTC.